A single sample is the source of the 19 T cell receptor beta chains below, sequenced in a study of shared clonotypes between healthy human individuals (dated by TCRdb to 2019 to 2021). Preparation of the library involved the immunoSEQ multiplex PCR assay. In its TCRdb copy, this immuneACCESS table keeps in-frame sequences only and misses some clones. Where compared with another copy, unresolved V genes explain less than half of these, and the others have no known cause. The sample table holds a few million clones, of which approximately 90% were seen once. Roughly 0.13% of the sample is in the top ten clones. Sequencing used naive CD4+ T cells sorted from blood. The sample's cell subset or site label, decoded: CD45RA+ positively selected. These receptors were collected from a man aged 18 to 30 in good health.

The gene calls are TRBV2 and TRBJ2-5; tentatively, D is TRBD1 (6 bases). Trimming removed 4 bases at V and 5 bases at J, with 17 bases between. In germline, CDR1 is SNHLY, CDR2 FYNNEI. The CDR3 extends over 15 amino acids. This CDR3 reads CASSAGRTVQETQYF. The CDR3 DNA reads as TGTGCCAGCAGTGCTGGTAGGACAGTTCAGGAGACCCAGTACTTC.

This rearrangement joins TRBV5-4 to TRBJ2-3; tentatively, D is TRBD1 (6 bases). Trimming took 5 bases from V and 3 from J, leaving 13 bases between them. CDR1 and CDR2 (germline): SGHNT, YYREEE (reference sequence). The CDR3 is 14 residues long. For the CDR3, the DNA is TGTGCCAGCAGACCGGACAGCTGGACAGATACGCAGTATTTT. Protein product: CASRPDSWTDTQYF.

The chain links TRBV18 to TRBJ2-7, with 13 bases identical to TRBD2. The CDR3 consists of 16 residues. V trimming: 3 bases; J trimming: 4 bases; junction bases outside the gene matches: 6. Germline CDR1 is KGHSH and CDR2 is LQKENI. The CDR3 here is CASSPTLGLAGYEQYF. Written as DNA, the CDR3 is TGTGCCAGCTCACCGACCTTGGGACTAGCGGGGTACGAGCAGTACTTC. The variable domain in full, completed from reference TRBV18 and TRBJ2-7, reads NAGVMQNPRHLVRRRGQEARLRCSPMKGHSHVYWYRQLPEEGLKFMVYLQKENIIDESGMPKERFSAEFPKEGPSILRIQQVVRGDSAAYFCASSPTLGLAGYEQYFGPGTRLTVT.

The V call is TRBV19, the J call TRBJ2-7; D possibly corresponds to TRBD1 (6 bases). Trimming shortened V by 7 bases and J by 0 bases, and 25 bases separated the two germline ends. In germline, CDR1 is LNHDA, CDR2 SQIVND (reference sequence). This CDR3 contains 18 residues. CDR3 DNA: TGTGCCAGTAACCCGCGAAGGGTAAGGGGGAGCAACTCCTACGAGCAGTACTTC. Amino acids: CASNPRRVRGSNSYEQYF.

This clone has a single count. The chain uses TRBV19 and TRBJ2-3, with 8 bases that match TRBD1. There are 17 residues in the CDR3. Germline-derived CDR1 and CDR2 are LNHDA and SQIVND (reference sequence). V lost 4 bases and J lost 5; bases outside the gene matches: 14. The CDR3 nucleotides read TGTGCCAGTAGTACCTTTCTCCGACAGGGGAAGGGAGATACGCAGTATTTT. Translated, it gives CASSTFLRQGKGDTQYF.

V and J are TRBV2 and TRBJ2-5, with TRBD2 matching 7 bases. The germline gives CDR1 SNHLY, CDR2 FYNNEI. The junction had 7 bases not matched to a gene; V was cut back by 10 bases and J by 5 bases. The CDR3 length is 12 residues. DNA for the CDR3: TGTGCCACCTCGGGGGGAACGGAGACCCAGTACTTC. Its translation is CATSGGTETQYF.

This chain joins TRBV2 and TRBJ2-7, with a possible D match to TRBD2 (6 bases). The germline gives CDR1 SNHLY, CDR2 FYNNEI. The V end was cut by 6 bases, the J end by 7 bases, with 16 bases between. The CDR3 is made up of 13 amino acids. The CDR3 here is CASRPWGGGEQYF. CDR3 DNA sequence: TGTGCCAGCAGGCCCTGGGGAGGAGGGGAGCAGTACTTC.

CDR3 DNA: TGTGCCAGCAGTTCCCGGGACAAATGGGCTGGGGCCAACGTCCTGACTTTC. This encodes CASSSRDKWAGANVLTF. The rearrangement uses TRBV27 and TRBJ2-6, with D possibly being TRBD1 (6 bases). The CDR3 extends over 17 amino acids. Trimming took off 4 bases at V and 2 bases at J, with 15 bases between the two ends. The germline CDR1 and CDR2 sequences are MNHEY and SMNVEV (reference sequence).

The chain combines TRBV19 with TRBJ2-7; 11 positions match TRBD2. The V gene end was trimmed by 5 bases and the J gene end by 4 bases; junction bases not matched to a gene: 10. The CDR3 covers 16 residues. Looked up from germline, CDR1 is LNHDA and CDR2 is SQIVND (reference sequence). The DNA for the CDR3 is TGTGCCAGTAGTGCGGCCGGGACTAGCGGTTCTTACGAGCAGTACTTC. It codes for CASSAAGTSGSYEQYF. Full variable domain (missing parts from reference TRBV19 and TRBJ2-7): DGGITQSPKYLFRKEGQNVTLSCEQNLNHDAMYWYRQDPGQGLRLIYYSQIVNDFQKGDIAEGYSVSREKKESFPLTVTSAQKNPTAFYLCASSAAGTSGSYEQYFGPGTRLTVT.

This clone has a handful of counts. As DNA, the CDR3 is TGTGCCAGCAGCCGAGCCGGTGGCGGGACCGGGGAGCTGTTTTTT. This sequence encodes CASSRAGGGTGELFF. The gene calls are TRBV5-6 and TRBJ2-2, with a tentative D call TRBD2 (5 bases). V was trimmed by 4 bases and J by 5 bases, leaving 15 bases between them. CDR1 is SGHDT and CDR2 is YYEEEE in the germline V gene. This CDR3 is built from 15 residues. Complete variable domain (other parts from reference TRBV5-6 and TRBJ2-2): DAGVTQSPTHLIKTRGQQVTLRCSPKSGHDTVSWYQQALGQGPQFIFQYYEEEERQRGNFPDRFSGHQFPNYSSELNVNALLLGDSALYLCASSRAGGGTGELFFGEGSRLTVL.

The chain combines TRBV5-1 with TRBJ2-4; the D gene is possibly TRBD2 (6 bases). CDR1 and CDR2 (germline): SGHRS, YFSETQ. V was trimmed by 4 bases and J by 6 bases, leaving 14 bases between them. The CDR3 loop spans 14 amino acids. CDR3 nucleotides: TGCGCCAGCAGCCCAGGGACTTCTTCAAACATTCAGTACTTC. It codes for CASSPGTSSNIQYF. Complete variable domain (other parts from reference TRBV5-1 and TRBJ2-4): KAGVTQTPRYLIKTRGQQVTLSCSPISGHRSVSWYQQTPGQGLQFLFEYFSETQRNKGNFPGRFSGRQFSNSRSEMNVSTLELGDSALYLCASSPGTSSNIQYFGAGTRLSVL.

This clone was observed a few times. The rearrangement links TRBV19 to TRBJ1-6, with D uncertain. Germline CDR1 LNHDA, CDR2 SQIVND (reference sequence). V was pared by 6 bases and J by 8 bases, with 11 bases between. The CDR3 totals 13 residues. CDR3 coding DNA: TGTGCCAGTAGGGAACAGTCTCATTCACCCCTCCACTTT. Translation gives CASREQSHSPLHF.

CDR3 region: CATSSPRGPGTSTDTQYF. The CDR3 DNA reads as TGTGCCACCAGCAGTCCCCGCGGTCCAGGGACTAGCACAGATACGCAGTATTTT. The chain joins TRBV15 to TRBJ2-3; D may be TRBD2 (6 bases). Trimming pared 3 bases from V and 0 bases from J, leaving 19 bases between. The germline V gene encodes CDR1 LNHNV and CDR2 YYDKDF (reference sequence). CDR3 length: 18 residues.

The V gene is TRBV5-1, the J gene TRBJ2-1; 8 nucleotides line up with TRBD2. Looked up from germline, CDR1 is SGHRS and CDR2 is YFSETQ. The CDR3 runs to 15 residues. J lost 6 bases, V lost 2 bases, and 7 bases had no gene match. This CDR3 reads CASSLTGLDVNEQFF. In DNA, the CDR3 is TGCGCCAGCAGCTTAACGGGACTAGATGTCAATGAGCAGTTCTTC.

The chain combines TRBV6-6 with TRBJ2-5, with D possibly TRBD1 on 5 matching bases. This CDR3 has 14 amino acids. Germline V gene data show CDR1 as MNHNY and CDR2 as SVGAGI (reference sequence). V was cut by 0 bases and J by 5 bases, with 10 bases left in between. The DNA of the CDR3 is TGTGCCAGCAGTTACTCTCAGGGTGGGGAGACCCAGTACTTC. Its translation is CASSYSQGGETQYF.

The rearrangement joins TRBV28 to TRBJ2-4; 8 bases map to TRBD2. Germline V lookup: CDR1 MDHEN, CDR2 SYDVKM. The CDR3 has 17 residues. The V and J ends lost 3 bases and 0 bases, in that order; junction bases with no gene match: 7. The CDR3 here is CASSFISAGGAKNIQYF. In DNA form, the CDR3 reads TGTGCCAGCAGTTTCATTTCGGCGGGGGGAGCCAAAAACATTCAGTACTTC.

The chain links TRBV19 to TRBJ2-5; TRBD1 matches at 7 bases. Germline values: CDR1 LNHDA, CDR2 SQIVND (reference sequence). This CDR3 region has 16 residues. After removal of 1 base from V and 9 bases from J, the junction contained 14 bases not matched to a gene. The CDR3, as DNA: TGTGCCAGTAGTATAGGTCACAGGGGCCTTTCAGGGGCCCAGTACTTC. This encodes CASSIGHRGLSGAQYF.

The DNA of the CDR3 is TGTGCCAGCAGCTGGGGGTATGGGGTCGCAACTAATGAAAAACTGTTTTTT. Its protein is CASSWGYGVATNEKLFF. This chain uses TRBV5-8 with TRBJ1-4; D might be TRBD1 (5 bases). The V and J ends lost 3 bases and 0 bases respectively, with 15 bases between them. The CDR3 sequence is 17 residues long. Per germline, CDR1 SGHTS and CDR2 YDEGEE. Based on the CDR3 plus reference TRBV5-8 and TRBJ1-4, the full variable domain is EAGVTQSPTHLIKTRGQQATLRCSPISGHTSVYWYQQALGLGLQFLLWYDEGEERNRGNFPPRFSGRQFPNYSSELNVNALELEDSALYLCASSWGYGVATNEKLFFGSGTQLSVL.

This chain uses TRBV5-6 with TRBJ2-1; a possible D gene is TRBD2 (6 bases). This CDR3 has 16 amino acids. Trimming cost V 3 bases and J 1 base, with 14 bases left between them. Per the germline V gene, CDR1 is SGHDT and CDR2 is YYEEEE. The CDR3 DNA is TGTGCCAGCAGCTCTGAGACGGGAGATTCCTACAATGAGCAGTTCTTC. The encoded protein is CASSSETGDSYNEQFF.